This TCR beta chain is from a study of CD8+ T cells in alopecia areata. The study's findings and limits: Affected lesional scalp, above all in alopecia totalis/universalis, was more clonal than normal scalp. Sharing of TCRs across patients appeared less clear than in mice, possibly for HLA-related reasons. Normal skin contains resident alphabeta T cells, and these are also sequenced in scalp samples.

To note about this clone: The antigen remains undetermined.

Reverse transcribed after extraction, RNA yielded cDNA as the sequencing template. TCRdb's copy holds only in-frame clones and misses some; the assay was immunoSEQ multiplex PCR. The sample lists about 150,000 clones; roughly 58% were seen once. V lost 9 bases to trimming and J lost 1 base, with 7 bases between them. Germline V CDR1 and CDR2: SGHNT, YYREEE (reference sequence). The CDR3 has 12 residues. A FACSAria was used to sort CD4+ and CD8+ T cells. These cells came from PBMCs. The origin of this receptor is a human donor in good health. Sample: CD8+ T cells sorted from blood. This chain connects TRBV5-4 to TRBJ2-2; D ambiguous. The CDR3 DNA reads as TGTGCCACCGCCCTGAACACCGGGGAGCTGTTTTTT. It yields the protein CATALNTGELFF.